This T cell receptor (beta chain) was identified in a study of blood T cells in healthy people across ages. A sample-barcoded 5' primer and a J-beta primer mix were used in a second PCR of about 7 to 12 cycles. TCRdb independently ran MiXCR on the 5' RACE reads; one entry per CDR3 protein. The table lists almost 800,000 distinct CDR3 sequences, about three fifths of them singletons. Findings and caveats of the study: The unknown donor CMV status may have confounded expanded clonotype changes.

Remarks on this clonotype: What it binds is not known.

Trimming cost V 5 bases and J 5 bases; bases outside gene matches: 12. From germline, CDR1 is SGHTA and CDR2 FQGNSA. CDR3 length: 16 residues. Material for sequencing was blood. The sequence derives from a young man in good health. The chain couples TRBV7-2 to TRBJ2-7, with TRBD2 identical over 10 bases. The CDR3 loop is CASSTDSGTSANEQYF. CDR3 coding DNA: TGTGCCAGCAGCACTGACTCCGGGACTAGCGCCAACGAGCAGTACTTC.